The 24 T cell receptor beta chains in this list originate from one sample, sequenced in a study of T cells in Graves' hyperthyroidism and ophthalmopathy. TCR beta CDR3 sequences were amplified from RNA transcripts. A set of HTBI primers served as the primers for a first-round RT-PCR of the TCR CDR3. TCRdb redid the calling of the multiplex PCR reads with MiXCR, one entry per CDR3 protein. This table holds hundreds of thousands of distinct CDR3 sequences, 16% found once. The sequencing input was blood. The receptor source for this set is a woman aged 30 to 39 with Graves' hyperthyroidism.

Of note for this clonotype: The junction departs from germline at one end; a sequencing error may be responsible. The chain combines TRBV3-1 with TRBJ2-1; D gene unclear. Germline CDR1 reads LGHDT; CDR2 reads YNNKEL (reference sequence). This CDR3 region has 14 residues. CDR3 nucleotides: TGTGCCAGCAGCCACCACGGGCCCTACAGTGAGCAGTTCTTC. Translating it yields CASSHHGPYSEQFF.

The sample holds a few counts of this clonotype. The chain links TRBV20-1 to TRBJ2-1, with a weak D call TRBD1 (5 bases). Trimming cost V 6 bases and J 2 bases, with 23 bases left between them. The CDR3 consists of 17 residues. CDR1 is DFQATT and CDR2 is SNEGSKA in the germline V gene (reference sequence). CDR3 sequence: CSAKGRWGSFTYNEQFF. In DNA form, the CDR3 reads TGCAGTGCAAAGGGGCGATGGGGCAGTTTCACCTACAATGAGCAGTTCTTC.

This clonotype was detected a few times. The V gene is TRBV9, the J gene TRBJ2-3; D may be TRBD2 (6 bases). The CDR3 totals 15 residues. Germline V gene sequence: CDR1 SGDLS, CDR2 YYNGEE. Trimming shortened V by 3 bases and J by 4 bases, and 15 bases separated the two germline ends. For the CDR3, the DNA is TGTGCCAGCAGCGCTGACGGGAGATTTCCAGATACGCAGTATTTT. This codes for CASSADGRFPDTQYF.

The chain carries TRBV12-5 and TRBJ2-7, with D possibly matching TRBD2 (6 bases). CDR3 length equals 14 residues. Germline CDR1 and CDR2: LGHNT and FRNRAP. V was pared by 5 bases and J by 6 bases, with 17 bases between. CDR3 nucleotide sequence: TGTGCTAGTGGTGCGGGACTCCCGAGGCCCGAGCAGTACTTC. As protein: CASGAGLPRPEQYF.

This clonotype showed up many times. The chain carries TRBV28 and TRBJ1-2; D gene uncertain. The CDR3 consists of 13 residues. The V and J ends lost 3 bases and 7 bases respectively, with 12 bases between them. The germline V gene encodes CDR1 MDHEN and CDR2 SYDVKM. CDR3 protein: CASSFSITLGYTF. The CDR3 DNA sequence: TGTGCCAGCAGTTTCTCAATAACCCTTGGCTACACCTTC.

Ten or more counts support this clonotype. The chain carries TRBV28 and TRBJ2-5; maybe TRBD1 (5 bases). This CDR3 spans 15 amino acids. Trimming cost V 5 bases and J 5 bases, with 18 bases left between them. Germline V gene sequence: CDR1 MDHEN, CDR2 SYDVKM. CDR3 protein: CASSAQQEIGETQYF. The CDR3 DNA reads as TGTGCCAGCAGTGCCCAACAGGAGATTGGGGAGACCCAGTACTTC.

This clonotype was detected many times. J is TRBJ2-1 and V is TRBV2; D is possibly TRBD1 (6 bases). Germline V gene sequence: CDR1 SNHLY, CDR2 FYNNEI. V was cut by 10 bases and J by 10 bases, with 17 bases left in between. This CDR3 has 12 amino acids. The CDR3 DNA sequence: TGTGCCACCCAAGGGGGTTTCGGGGAGCAGTTCTTC. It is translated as CATQGGFGEQFF.

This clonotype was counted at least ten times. CDR3 in DNA: TGTGCCAGCAGCAGGGGGGGGGCAGCAGATACGCAGTATTTT. This gives the protein CASSRGGAADTQYF. This chain joins TRBV7-2 and TRBJ2-3, with D tentatively TRBD2 (7 bases). The CDR3 has 14 residues. The germline gives CDR1 SGHTA, CDR2 FQGNSA. Deletions cut 5 bases from V and 4 bases from J, with 13 bases between.

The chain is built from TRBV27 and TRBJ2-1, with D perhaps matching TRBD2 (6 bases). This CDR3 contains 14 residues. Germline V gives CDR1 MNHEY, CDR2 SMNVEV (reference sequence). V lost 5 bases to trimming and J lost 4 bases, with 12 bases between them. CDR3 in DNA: TGTGCCAGCAGTAGACTAGGAGGTTACAATGAGCAGTTCTTC. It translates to CASSRLGGYNEQFF.

The CDR3 nucleotides are TGTGCCTGGACCCCAGGGGGTGGCGGTGAAAAACTGTTTTTT. Translated: CAWTPGGGGEKLFF. The gene calls are TRBV30 and TRBJ1-4, with 7 nucleotides matching TRBD1. V was clipped by 4 bases and J by 7 bases; unmatched bases: 9. Germline V gene lookup returns CDR1 GTSNPN and CDR2 SVGIG (reference sequence). The CDR3 extends over 14 amino acids.

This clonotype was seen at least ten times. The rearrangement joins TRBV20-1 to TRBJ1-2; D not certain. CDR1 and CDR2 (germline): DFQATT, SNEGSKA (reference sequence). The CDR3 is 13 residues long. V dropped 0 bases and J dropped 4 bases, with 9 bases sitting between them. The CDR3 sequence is CSARDLGSYGYTF. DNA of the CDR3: TGCAGTGCTAGAGATTTAGGGAGCTATGGCTACACCTTC.

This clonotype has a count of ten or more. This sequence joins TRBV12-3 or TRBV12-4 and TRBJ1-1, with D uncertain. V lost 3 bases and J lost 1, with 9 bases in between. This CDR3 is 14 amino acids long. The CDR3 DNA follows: TGTGCCAGCAGTTTGAAGAGGGCGAACACTGAAGCTTTCTTT. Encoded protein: CASSLKRANTEAFF.

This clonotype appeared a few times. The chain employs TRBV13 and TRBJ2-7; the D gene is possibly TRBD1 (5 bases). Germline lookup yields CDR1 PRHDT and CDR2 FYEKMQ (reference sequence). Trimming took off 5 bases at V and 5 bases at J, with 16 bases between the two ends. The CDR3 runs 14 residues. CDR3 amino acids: CASSGPPRGDEQYF. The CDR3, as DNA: TGTGCCAGCAGCGGCCCCCCAAGGGGTGACGAGCAGTACTTC.

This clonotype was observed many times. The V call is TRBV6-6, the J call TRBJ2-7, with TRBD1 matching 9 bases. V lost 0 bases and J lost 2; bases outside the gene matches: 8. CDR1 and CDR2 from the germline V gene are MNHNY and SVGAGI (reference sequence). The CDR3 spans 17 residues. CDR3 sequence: CASSYSRSGTGTYEQYF. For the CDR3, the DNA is TGTGCCAGCAGTTACTCACGGTCGGGGACAGGGACCTACGAGCAGTACTTC.

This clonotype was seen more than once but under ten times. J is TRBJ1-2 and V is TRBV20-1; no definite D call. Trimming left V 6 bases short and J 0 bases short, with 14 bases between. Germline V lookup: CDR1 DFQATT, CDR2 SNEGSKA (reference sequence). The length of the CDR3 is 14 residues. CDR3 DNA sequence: TGCAGTGCAAAAAGTGCTGGGTCTAACTATGGCTACACCTTC. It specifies CSAKSAGSNYGYTF.

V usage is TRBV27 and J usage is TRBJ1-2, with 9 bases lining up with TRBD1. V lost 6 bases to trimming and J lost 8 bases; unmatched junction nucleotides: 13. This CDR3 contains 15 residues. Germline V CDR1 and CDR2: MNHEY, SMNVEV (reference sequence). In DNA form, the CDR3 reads TGTGCCAGCAGCCCCTTTGGGACAGGGATAAAAGGCTACACCTTC. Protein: CASSPFGTGIKGYTF.

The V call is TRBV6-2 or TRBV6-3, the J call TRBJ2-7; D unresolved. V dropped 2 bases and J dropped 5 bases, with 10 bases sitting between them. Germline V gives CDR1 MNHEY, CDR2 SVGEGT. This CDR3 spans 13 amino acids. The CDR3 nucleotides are TGTGCCAGCAGTTACCTCGGACGGGACGAGCAGTACTTC. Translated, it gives CASSYLGRDEQYF.

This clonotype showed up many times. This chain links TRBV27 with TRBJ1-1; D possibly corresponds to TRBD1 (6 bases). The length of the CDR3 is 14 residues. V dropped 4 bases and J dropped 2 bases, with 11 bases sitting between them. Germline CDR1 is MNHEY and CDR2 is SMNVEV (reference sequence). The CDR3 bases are TGTGCCAGCAGTTGGGGGGCTGTTAACACTGAAGCTTTCTTT. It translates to CASSWGAVNTEAFF.

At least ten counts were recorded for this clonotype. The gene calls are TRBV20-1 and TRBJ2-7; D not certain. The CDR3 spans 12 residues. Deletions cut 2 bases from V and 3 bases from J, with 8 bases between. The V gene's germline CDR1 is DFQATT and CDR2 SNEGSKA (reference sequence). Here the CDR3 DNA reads TGCAGTGCTAGAAAAGATAACTACGAGCAGTACTTC. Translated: CSARKDNYEQYF.

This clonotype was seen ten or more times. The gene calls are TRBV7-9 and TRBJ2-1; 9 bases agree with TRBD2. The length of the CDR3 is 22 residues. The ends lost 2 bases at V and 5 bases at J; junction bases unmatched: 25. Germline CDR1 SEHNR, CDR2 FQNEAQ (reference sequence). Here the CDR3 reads CASSLPNKLAGPAYRTNNEQFF. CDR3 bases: TGTGCCAGCAGCTTACCTAACAAACTAGCGGGTCCCGCCTACAGAACAAACAATGAGCAGTTCTTC.

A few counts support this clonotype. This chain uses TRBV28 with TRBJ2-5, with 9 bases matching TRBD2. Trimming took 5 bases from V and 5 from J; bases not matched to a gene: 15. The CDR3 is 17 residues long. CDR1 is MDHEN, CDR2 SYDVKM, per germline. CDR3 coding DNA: TGTGCCAGCAGTCCCCGTGGGGCGGGAGGGCCCGGGGAGACCCAGTACTTC. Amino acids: CASSPRGAGGPGETQYF.

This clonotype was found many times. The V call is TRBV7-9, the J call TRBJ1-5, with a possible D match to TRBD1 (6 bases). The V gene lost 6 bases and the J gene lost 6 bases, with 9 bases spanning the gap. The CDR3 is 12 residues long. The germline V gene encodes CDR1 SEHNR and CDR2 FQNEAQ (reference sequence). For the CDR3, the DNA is TGTGCCAGCAGTCTAGGGGGTCAGCCCCAGCATTTT. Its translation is CASSLGGQPQHF.

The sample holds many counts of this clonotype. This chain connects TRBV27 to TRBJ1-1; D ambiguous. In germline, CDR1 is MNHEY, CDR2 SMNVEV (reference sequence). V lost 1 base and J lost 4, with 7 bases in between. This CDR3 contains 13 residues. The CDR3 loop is CASSLFRGTEAFF. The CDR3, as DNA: TGTGCCAGCAGTTTATTTCGGGGCACTGAAGCTTTCTTT.

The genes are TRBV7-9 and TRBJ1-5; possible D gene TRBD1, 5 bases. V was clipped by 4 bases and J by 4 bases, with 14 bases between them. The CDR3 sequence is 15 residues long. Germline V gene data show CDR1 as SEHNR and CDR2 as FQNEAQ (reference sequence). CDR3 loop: CASSSGGGTNQPQHF. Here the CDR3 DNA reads TGTGCCAGCAGCTCGGGGGGGGGTACGAATCAGCCCCAGCATTTT.